The 30 T cell receptor beta chains reported below all come from one sample, sequenced in a study of cytomegalovirus exposure and HLA in healthy donors. A multiplex PCR was run with 60 Vbeta primers and 13 Jbeta primers. Here immunoSEQ multiplex PCR was the method, and the copy in TCRdb shows in-frame clones only, minus some. Seen here are some 120,000 clones, 81% observed once, and the top ten hold less than 2.5%. Material for sequencing was PBMCs. The receptors were sampled from a woman between 40 and 50 years old in good health and CMV-seronegative.

The chain uses TRBV4-1 and TRBJ1-5; 7 nucleotides line up with TRBD1. The CDR3 loop spans 17 amino acids. Germline trimming cut 5 bases from V and 0 bases from J; bases unmatched to any gene: 10. Germline V gene sequence: CDR1 MGHRA, CDR2 YSYEKL. As DNA, the CDR3 is TGCGCCAGCAGCGTAAAGACAGGGCCGGATAGCAATCAGCCCCAGCATTTT. Its translation: CASSVKTGPDSNQPQHF.

The rearrangement joins TRBV29-1 to TRBJ2-2, with 9 bases fitting TRBD2. V lost 4 bases, J lost 2 bases, and 8 bases stayed unmatched. Germline-derived CDR1 and CDR2 are SQVTM and ANQGSEA. This CDR3 contains 16 residues. The CDR3 DNA sequence: TGCAGCGTTGGCGGGAGGGGACAACTCAACACCGGGGAGCTGTTTTTT. It is translated as CSVGGRGQLNTGELFF.

This clone was recorded a few times. The chain joins TRBV10-3 to TRBJ2-5, with D perhaps matching TRBD1 (7 bases). The V end lost 6 bases, the J end lost 5 bases, and 19 bases lay between the germline ends. In germline, CDR1 is ENHRY, CDR2 SYGVKD. The CDR3 consists of 15 residues. The CDR3 bases are TGTGCCATCAGCGTTAAAGGGGGCGCGGGGGAGACCCAGTACTTC. Amino acids: CAISVKGGAGETQYF.

The V and J genes are TRBV29-1 and TRBJ1-1, with D perhaps matching TRBD1 (6 bases). Deletions cut 0 bases from V and 6 bases from J, with 8 bases between. The CDR3 covers 12 residues. CDR1 SQVTM and CDR2 ANQGSEA come from the germline V gene. As DNA, the CDR3 is TGCAGCGTTGAAGAAGACAGGTCTGAAGCTTTCTTT. This gives the protein CSVEEDRSEAFF.

J is TRBJ2-5 and V is TRBV10-1; perhaps TRBD2 as D (5 bases). The better agreement between TRBJ2-7 and the DNA end casts doubt on the J call. Germline assignment: CDR1 WNHNN and CDR2 SYGVQD (reference sequence). This CDR3 is built from 14 residues. CDR3 DNA sequence: TGCGCCAGCAGTGAGTCGAGGGTATGGTACGAGCAGTACTTC. Translation: CASSESRVWYEQYF.

The V and J genes are TRBV5-4 and TRBJ2-5, with D possibly being TRBD2 (6 bases). There are 16 residues in the CDR3. Deletions cut 0 bases from V and 5 bases from J, with 17 bases between. Germline values: CDR1 SGHNT, CDR2 YYREEE (reference sequence). CDR3 DNA sequence: TGTGCCAGCAGCTTGGGGGGTGGGCTCAGCGGGGAGACCCAGTACTTC. Translating it yields CASSLGGGLSGETQYF.

This chain links TRBV18 with TRBJ1-5, with D perhaps matching TRBD1 (5 bases). Deletions cut 5 bases from V and 6 bases from J, with 11 bases between. CDR1 and CDR2 from the germline V gene are KGHSH and LQKENI. The CDR3 extends over 13 amino acids. DNA of the CDR3: TGTGCCAGCTCAAGAGACAGATCTCAGCCCCAGCATTTT. It specifies CASSRDRSQPQHF.

The CDR3 loop is CASSPTGLRTEAFF. The CDR3 DNA sequence: TGTGCCAGCTCCCCAACGGGGTTGAGAACTGAAGCTTTCTTT. The J gene is TRBJ1-1, the V gene TRBV18; no clear D gene. The germline CDR1 and CDR2 sequences are KGHSH and LQKENI. CDR3 length equals 14 residues. V was clipped by 6 bases and J by 5 bases, with 16 bases between them.

CDR3 region: CASSSADRAWVSSYEQYF. The CDR3 DNA sequence: TGCGCCAGCAGCTCGGCTGACAGGGCATGGGTCAGCTCCTACGAGCAGTACTTC. The rearrangement links TRBV5-1 to TRBJ2-7; 7 nucleotides align to TRBD1. V shed 3 bases and J 0 bases; nucleotides not matched to a gene: 15. CDR1 is SGHRS, CDR2 YFSETQ, per germline. The CDR3 has 18 amino acids.

V and J are TRBV9 and TRBJ2-1; a weak D match, TRBD1 (6 bases). This CDR3 is 15 amino acids long. The germline V gene has CDR1 SGDLS and CDR2 YYNGEE. V gave up 4 bases and J gave up 6 bases, with 17 bases separating them. The CDR3 loop is CASSSGTPLTNEQFF. CDR3 coding DNA: TGTGCCAGCAGCTCCGGGACACCGCTTACCAATGAGCAGTTCTTC.

The chain links TRBV12-5 to TRBJ2-3; D call uncertain. Germline V gives CDR1 LGHNT, CDR2 FRNRAP. V lost 7 bases and J lost 7, with 9 bases in between. The CDR3 is made up of 11 amino acids. The CDR3 loop reads CASALGYTQYF. The CDR3, as DNA: TGTGCTAGTGCCCTCGGGTATACGCAGTATTTT.

In this sample, this clone turned up a few times. The chain carries TRBV4-3 and TRBJ1-2; D is ambiguous. In germline, CDR1 is LGHNA, CDR2 YSLEER. This CDR3 has 15 residues. Trimming pared 0 bases from V and 4 bases from J, leaving 12 bases between. The CDR3 region is CASSQDLQATYGYTF. The CDR3 nucleotides read TGCGCCAGCAGCCAAGATCTCCAGGCTACCTATGGCTACACCTTC.

This rearrangement joins TRBV18 to TRBJ2-3; 8 bases map to TRBD1. CDR1 and CDR2 from the germline V gene are KGHSH and LQKENI. The V gene end was trimmed by 2 bases and the J gene end by 2 bases; junction bases not matched to a gene: 9. This CDR3 contains 17 residues. As DNA, the CDR3 is TGTGCCAGCTCACCAATACCGACAGGGGAGAACACAGATACGCAGTATTTT. This gives the protein CASSPIPTGENTDTQYF.

This clone occurred once. V usage is TRBV2 and J usage is TRBJ2-3; TRBD2 agrees at 14 bases. The trim removed 8 bases at V and 5 bases at J, leaving 9 bases unmatched. Germline CDR1 SNHLY, CDR2 FYNNEI. The CDR3 extends over 16 amino acids. The CDR3 spells CASLRTSGGIEDTQYF. The CDR3, as DNA: TGTGCCAGCCTTAGGACTAGCGGGGGGATTGAAGATACGCAGTATTTT.

The J gene is TRBJ2-1, the V gene TRBV7-2, with TRBD2 matching 10 bases. V trimming: 0 bases; J trimming: 1 base; junction bases outside the gene matches: 0. Germline V gene lookup returns CDR1 SGHTA and CDR2 FQGNSA. CDR3 size: 16 residues. The CDR3 DNA reads as TGTGCCAGCAGCTTAGCTAGCGGGAGGTCCTACAATGAGCAGTTCTTC. This codes for CASSLASGRSYNEQFF. Full variable domain (remainder filled in from reference TRBV7-2 and TRBJ2-1): GAGVSQSPSNKVTEKGKDVELRCDPISGHTALYWYRQSLGQGLEFLIYFQGNSAPDKSGLPSDRFSAERTGGSVSTLTIQRTQQEDSAVYLCASSLASGRSYNEQFFGPGTRLTVL.

V and J are TRBV28 and TRBJ1-4; a possible D gene is TRBD1 (5 bases). The CDR3 length is 14 residues. Trimming shortened V by 6 bases and J by 8 bases, and 16 bases separated the two germline ends. Germline CDR1 reads MDHEN; CDR2 reads SYDVKM. Here the CDR3 DNA reads TGTGCCAGCAGAGACCAGGGTGTAGGGGAAAAACTGTTTTTT. Residues: CASRDQGVGEKLFF.

The chain couples TRBV7-3 to TRBJ2-1, with 12 nucleotides matching TRBD2. J gave up 2 bases and V 5 bases, and 7 bases lay outside the gene matches. Germline CDR1 is SGHTA and CDR2 is FQGTGA. The CDR3 extends over 17 amino acids. CDR3 sequence (DNA): TGTGCCAGCAGCCCCTCACCTAGCGGGAGGGCCTACAATGAGCAGTTCTTC. As protein: CASSPSPSGRAYNEQFF.

This clone showed up just a few times. The V call is TRBV28, the J call TRBJ2-1; TRBD2 aligns across 7 bases. In germline, CDR1 is MDHEN, CDR2 SYDVKM. The CDR3 is 13 amino acids. The V gene end was trimmed by 6 bases and the J gene end by 4 bases; junction bases not matched to a gene: 3. CDR3 sequence reads: CASRIGGYNEQFF. Here the CDR3 DNA reads TGTGCCAGCAGAATCGGGGGGTACAATGAGCAGTTCTTC.

The rearrangement links TRBV10-3 to TRBJ2-7; a possible D gene is TRBD2 (5 bases). This CDR3 contains 13 residues. CDR1 is ENHRY and CDR2 is SYGVKD in the germline V gene. The germline V and J ends were trimmed by 6 bases and 3 bases, with 12 bases remaining between them. The CDR3 bases are TGTGCCATCAGGGTAGAGGGATTCTACGAGCAGTACTTC. Its translation is CAIRVEGFYEQYF.

The chain combines TRBV4-1 with TRBJ1-3; D may be TRBD1 (5 bases). The V gene lost 0 bases and the J gene lost 2 bases, with 8 bases spanning the gap. Germline V CDR1 and CDR2: MGHRA, YSYEKL. The CDR3 sequence is 15 residues long. In DNA form, the CDR3 reads TGCGCCAGCAGCCAAGATGGCAGGGCTGGAAACACCATATATTTT. It specifies CASSQDGRAGNTIYF.

The chain combines TRBV15 with TRBJ1-2, with TRBD1 as a possible D gene (5 bases). Germline lookup yields CDR1 LNHNV and CDR2 YYDKDF (reference sequence). V was clipped by 1 base and J by 0 bases, with 9 bases between them. The CDR3 has 15 residues. CDR3 nucleotides: TGTGCCACCAGCAGAGGTGACAGAGCTAACTATGGCTACACCTTC. As protein: CATSRGDRANYGYTF.

The chain couples TRBV7-9 to TRBJ1-1; perhaps TRBD1 as D (6 bases). Germline V gene data show CDR1 as SEHNR and CDR2 as FQNEAQ (reference sequence). Trimming took 3 bases from V and 0 from J, leaving 17 bases between them. The CDR3 contains 17 residues. The CDR3 spells CASSFDPQGLMNTEAFF. Here the CDR3 DNA reads TGTGCCAGCAGCTTCGATCCGCAGGGGCTCATGAACACTGAAGCTTTCTTT.

This clone occurred once. This sequence joins TRBV7-9 and TRBJ1-2; D gene uncertain. The CDR3 runs to 16 residues. CDR1 and CDR2 (germline): SEHNR, FQNEAQ (reference sequence). Trimming took off 3 bases at V and 2 bases at J, with 16 bases between the two ends. The CDR3 DNA sequence: TGTGCCAGCAGCTTTTTAGGTGGTGAGGAGAACTATGGCTACACCTTC. It encodes CASSFLGGEENYGYTF.

The chain's CDR3 is CAGDRRKVSSYNEQFF. The CDR3 region has the DNA TGTGCTGGGGACAGACGGAAAGTAAGCTCCTACAATGAGCAGTTCTTC. The V and J genes are TRBV30 and TRBJ2-1, with 7 bases that match TRBD1. The CDR3 runs to 16 residues. CDR1 and CDR2 from the germline V gene are GTSNPN and SVGIG (reference sequence).

The genes are TRBV30 and TRBJ2-7; 10 nucleotides line up with TRBD2. The CDR3 loop spans 15 amino acids. Losses at the gene ends were 2 bases for V and 2 bases for J; bases not matched to a gene: 6. Germline V gene lookup returns CDR1 GTSNPN and CDR2 SVGIG (reference sequence). The CDR3 DNA reads TGTGCCTGGAGTTCCCCGGGACTAGCGACCTACGAGCAGTACTTC. Its translation is CAWSSPGLATYEQYF.

The V and J genes are TRBV6-1 and TRBJ1-2; TRBD1 aligns across 7 bases. The CDR3 is made up of 14 amino acids. V trimming: 5 bases; J trimming: 0 bases; junction bases outside the gene matches: 3. Germline CDR1 MNHNS, CDR2 SASEGT. The CDR3 here is CASSPGGSNYGYTF. For the CDR3, the DNA is TGTGCCAGCAGTCCAGGGGGATCTAACTATGGCTACACCTTC.

The rearrangement uses TRBV7-3 and TRBJ1-1; no definite D call. The CDR3 totals 13 residues. V was cut by 5 bases and J by 10 bases, with 17 bases left in between. Germline values: CDR1 SGHTA, CDR2 FQGTGA. For the CDR3, the DNA is TGTGCCAGCAGCCCGGTTAATTACGATTCAGCTTTCTTT. It is translated as CASSPVNYDSAFF.

The V call is TRBV6-5, the J call TRBJ2-1; TRBD2 aligns across 11 bases. The V and J ends lost 0 bases and 8 bases, in that order; junction bases with no gene match: 6. The CDR3 extends over 16 amino acids. Looked up from germline, CDR1 is MNHEY and CDR2 is SVGAGI. CDR3 sequence (DNA): TGTGCCAGCAGTTACTCTCTAGCGGGAGGTCGGGATGAGCAGTTCTTC. It specifies CASSYSLAGGRDEQFF.

The chain uses TRBV15 and TRBJ2-1; no firm D call. Trimming pared 1 base from V and 5 bases from J, leaving 12 bases between. The CDR3 has 15 residues. Looked up from germline, CDR1 is LNHNV and CDR2 is YYDKDF (reference sequence). CDR3 nucleotide sequence: TGTGCCACCAGCAGAGCCCCGACATCAGACAATGAGCAGTTCTTC. This encodes CATSRAPTSDNEQFF.

The chain joins TRBV19 to TRBJ2-1; possible D gene TRBD2, 6 bases. The CDR3 sequence is 15 residues long. The germline CDR1 and CDR2 sequences are LNHDA and SQIVND (reference sequence). The germline V and J ends were trimmed by 4 bases and 0 bases, with 10 bases remaining between them. CDR3 coding DNA: TGTGCCAGTAGTACCTCGGGGGACTCCTACAATGAGCAGTTCTTC. Amino acids: CASSTSGDSYNEQFF.